The TCR beta chain described here comes from a study of persistence of HIV-infected CD4 T cells. About the study: A median of 8 years of suppressive ART preceded sampling. Study outcomes and limitations: Bulk TCR data could not be restricted to HIV-1-infected CMV-responding cells. CMV- and Gag-responding cells had lower TCRbeta richness than CD3/CD28-responding cells. TCR oligoclonality correlated with proviral oligoclonality in the same sorted populations.

Anti-CD3/anti-CD28 beads served as a nonspecific positive control stimulus. Sorting of responding CD4+ T cells relied on upregulated CD40 ligand together with CD69. This was the immunoSEQ version 4 assay in survey mode. The protocol was immunoSEQ multiplex PCR, while the TCRdb copy is restricted to in-frame clones and leaves out a portion. This repertoire shows 40,000 to 45,000 clones, more than 85% found once; its top ten account for 1.8%. As to this clone: Its antigen remains unidentified.

Here the sequenced sample was CD4+ T cells sorted from PBMCs after roughly 20-hour stimulation, taken from a patient who received antiretroviral therapy. This sequence originates from an adult man with HIV who was CMV-seropositive.

CDR3 sequence: CATSGQGGTEAFF. The CDR3 DNA sequence: TGTGCCACCAGTGGACAGGGAGGGACTGAAGCTTTCTTT. V and J are TRBV24-1 and TRBJ1-1; TRBD1 matches at 7 bases. J lost 5 bases, V lost 5 bases, and 4 bases had no gene match. The germline V gene encodes CDR1 KGHDR and CDR2 SFDVKD. The CDR3 extends over 13 amino acids.